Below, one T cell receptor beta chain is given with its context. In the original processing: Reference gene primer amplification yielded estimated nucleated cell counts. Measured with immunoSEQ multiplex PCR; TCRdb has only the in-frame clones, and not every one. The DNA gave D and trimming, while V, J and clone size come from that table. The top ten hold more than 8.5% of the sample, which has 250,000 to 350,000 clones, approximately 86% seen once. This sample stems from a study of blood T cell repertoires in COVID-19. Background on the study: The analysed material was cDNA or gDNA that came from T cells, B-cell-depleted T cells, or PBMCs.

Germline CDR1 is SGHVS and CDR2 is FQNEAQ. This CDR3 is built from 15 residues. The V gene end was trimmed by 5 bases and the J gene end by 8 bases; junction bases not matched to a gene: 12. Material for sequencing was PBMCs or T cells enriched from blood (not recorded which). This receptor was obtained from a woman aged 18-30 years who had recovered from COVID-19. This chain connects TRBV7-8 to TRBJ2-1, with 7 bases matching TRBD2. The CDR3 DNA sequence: TGTGCCAGCAGCGAGACTCGGCGGGAGCACGATGAGCAGTTCTTC. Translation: CASSETRREHDEQFF.